The present entry profiles one TCR beta chain with its context. These data come from a study of long-term antiretroviral therapy in people with HIV. Researchers ran immunoSEQ v3.0 at survey level. Some clones are missing from TCRdb's copy, which holds only in-frame ones; the method was immunoSEQ multiplex PCR. Of under 30,000 clones in the sample, 70% to 85% are singletons; the top ten hold approximately 5.5%. Germline-derived CDR1 and CDR2 are MNHNY and SVGAGI (reference sequence). The CDR3 has 11 amino acids. V dropped 5 bases and J dropped 7 bases, with 8 bases sitting between them. The sample was unsorted PBMCs, taken 4.4 years after starting antiretroviral therapy. The chain carries TRBV6-6 and TRBJ1-1; D not certain. This clonotype originated in a man aged 25 to 40 with HIV. For the CDR3, the DNA is TGTGCCAGCAGTATCGGGGTTGAAGCTTTCTTT. Its protein product is CASSIGVEAFF.